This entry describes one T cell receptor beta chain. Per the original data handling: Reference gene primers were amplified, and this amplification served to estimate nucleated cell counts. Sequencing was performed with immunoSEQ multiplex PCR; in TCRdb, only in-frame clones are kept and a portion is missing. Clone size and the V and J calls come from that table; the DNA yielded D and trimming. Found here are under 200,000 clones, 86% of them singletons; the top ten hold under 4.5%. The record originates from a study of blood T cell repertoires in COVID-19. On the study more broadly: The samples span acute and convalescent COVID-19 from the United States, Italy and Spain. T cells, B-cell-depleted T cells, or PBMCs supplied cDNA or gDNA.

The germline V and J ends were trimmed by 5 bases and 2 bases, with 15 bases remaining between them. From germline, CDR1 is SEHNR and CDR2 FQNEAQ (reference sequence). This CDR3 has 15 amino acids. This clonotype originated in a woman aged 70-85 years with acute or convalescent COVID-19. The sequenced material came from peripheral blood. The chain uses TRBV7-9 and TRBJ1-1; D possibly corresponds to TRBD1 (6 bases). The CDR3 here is CASSDSVGTNTEAFF. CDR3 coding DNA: TGTGCCAGCAGCGACTCCGTGGGGACAAACACTGAAGCTTTCTTT.